A single sample is the source of the 10 T cell receptor beta chains below, sequenced in a study of T-cell reconstitution after alpha-beta-depleted transplantation in children listed by TCRdb under 2016. The treatment or condition label on this specimen signifies: allogeneic hematopoietic cell transplantation with graft depleted of TCRalphabeta T cells and CD19 B cells. The method was PCR. The sample was run on an Illumina HiSeq 2500. TCR libraries were prepared with molecular barcoding, using unique molecular identifiers to normalize TCRbeta repertoire quantification. TCRdb cleaned the public reads at Q25 with fastp, built clones with MiXCR and kept in-frame beta chains. CDR3 protein sequences are deduplicated, and each keeps its most common genes and DNA. This sample comprises hundreds of thousands of distinct CDR3 sequences, 20% to 30% of them detected only once. 4.5% to 5.5% of the sample rests with the top ten.

Material: PBMCs, mostly from graft donor cells, obtained 360 days after TCRalphabeta/CD19-depleted stem cell transplant. The receptors derive from a female patient between 2 and 15 years old who had a stem cell transplant for congenital amegakaryocytic thrombocytopenia, so the T cells may come from the graft donor.

Ten or more counts support this clonotype. CDR3 protein: CASSLVAWLGSEQYF. CDR3 bases: TGCGCCAGCAGCTTGGTGGCTTGGTTGGGATCCGAGCAGTACTTC. This chain uses TRBV5-1 with TRBJ2-7; D not certain. V was shortened by 0 bases and J by 6 bases, with 16 bases between the two germline ends. CDR1 and CDR2 from the germline V gene are SGHRS and YFSETQ. The CDR3 extends over 15 amino acids.

This clonotype was seen only a few times. The rearrangement joins TRBV20-1 to TRBJ2-1; 7 bases are a match to TRBD2. J was trimmed by 4 bases and V by 6 bases; bases with no gene match: 9. The CDR3 contains 14 residues. CDR1 is DFQATT, CDR2 SNEGSKA, per germline (reference sequence). The CDR3 here is CSASYSSGYNEQFF. The CDR3 DNA follows: TGCAGTGCCTCTTACTCTAGCGGATACAATGAGCAGTTCTTC.

The rearrangement uses TRBV4-1 and TRBJ2-7, with a possible D match to TRBD1 (6 bases). Germline lookup yields CDR1 MGHRA and CDR2 YSYEKL. The CDR3 has 14 residues. Trimming removed 8 bases from V and 2 bases from J, with 16 bases in between. Here the CDR3 reads CASSNRDKTYEQYF. The CDR3 DNA follows: TGCGCCAGCTCTAACCGGGACAAAACCTACGAGCAGTACTTC.

This clonotype was seen a few times. The gene calls are TRBV5-1 and TRBJ2-5; D remains ambiguous. The V end lost 0 bases, the J end lost 3 bases, and 15 bases lay between the germline ends. Germline CDR1 reads SGHRS; CDR2 reads YFSETQ. There are 16 residues in the CDR3. The CDR3 loop is CASSLVGSRMEETQYF. The CDR3 region has the DNA TGCGCCAGCAGCTTGGTAGGCAGTCGTATGGAAGAGACCCAGTACTTC.

The V call is TRBV3-1, the J call TRBJ2-3; D not resolved. The length of the CDR3 is 14 residues. Trimming left V 0 bases short and J 5 bases short, with 9 bases between. Looked up from germline, CDR1 is LGHDT and CDR2 is YNNKEL (reference sequence). For the CDR3, the DNA is TGTGCCAGCAGCCAAGAAATGTGGGGAGATACGCAGTATTTT. Its protein is CASSQEMWGDTQYF.

This clonotype has a count of ten or more. This sequence joins TRBV20-1 and TRBJ2-3, with TRBD2 matching over 7 bases. The CDR3 runs 14 residues. CDR1 and CDR2 from the germline V gene are DFQATT and SNEGSKA (reference sequence). The V gene end was trimmed by 5 bases and the J gene end by 0 bases; junction bases not matched to a gene: 5. The DNA for the CDR3 is TGCAGTGCTCCCGGACTAGAGAGCACAGATACGCAGTATTTT. Its translation is CSAPGLESTDTQYF.

The DNA of the CDR3 is TGTGCCAGCAGGCGGCCGGGAGGGCCGTACAATGAGCAGTTCTTC. This encodes CASRRPGGPYNEQFF. V and J are TRBV27 and TRBJ2-1; 8 bases line up with TRBD2. CDR1 is MNHEY, CDR2 SMNVEV, per germline (reference sequence). V lost 6 bases and J lost 4; bases outside the gene matches: 8. This CDR3 has 15 amino acids.

V is TRBV20-1 and J is TRBJ2-1; 11 nucleotides agree with TRBD2. This CDR3 contains 16 residues. Germline CDR1 DFQATT, CDR2 SNEGSKA (reference sequence). The J segment lost 6 bases and the V segment lost 0 bases, leaving 7 bases of the junction unmatched. The CDR3 coding sequence is TGCAGTGCTAGAGATCTCTTAGCGGGGGGGACCAATGAGCAGTTCTTC. Residues: CSARDLLAGGTNEQFF.

The rearrangement joins TRBV4-2 to TRBJ1-6; D gene uncertain. The germline V and J ends were trimmed by 1 base and 8 bases, with 9 bases remaining between them. There are 14 residues in the CDR3. Germline V gene sequence: CDR1 LGHNA, CDR2 YNFKEQ. DNA of the CDR3: TGTGCCAGCAGCCAAGTTGGGTCAGATTCACCCCTCCACTTT. Translating it yields CASSQVGSDSPLHF.

Ten or more counts support this clonotype. The V call is TRBV4-1, the J call TRBJ1-4; D might be TRBD1 (5 bases). Trimming pared 4 bases from V and 0 bases from J, leaving 15 bases between. The CDR3 contains 17 residues. Per germline, CDR1 MGHRA and CDR2 YSYEKL. Here the CDR3 reads CASSLNGRGTTNEKLFF. The CDR3 DNA is TGCGCCAGCAGCCTCAACGGCCGGGGCACAACTAATGAAAAACTGTTTTTT.